This T cell receptor (beta chain) was sequenced for a study of cytomegalovirus exposure and HLA in healthy donors (dated by TCRdb to between 2016 and 2019). Notes on the research overall: An earlier analysis of a few hundred of the donors reported around 280 Gb of sequence data and around 110 million unique TCR beta sequences obtained from 180 million or so T cells. About 280 gigabases of sequencing data and 70 million to 95 million unique TCR sequences made up an early release that covered 500 to 650 HLA-typed donors. The genetic ancestry cluster associated with self-reported Caucasian donors included about 84% of the 398 genotyped donors. The study was designed to test whether signatures of past pathogen exposure could be identified by cataloging public T cell receptors. The T cell repertoires of roughly 660 subjects were profiled by immunosequencing and related to cytomegalovirus serostatus. In addition to the first cohort of roughly 670 subjects, a separate validation cohort of approximately 120 different subjects was used. The study combined high-throughput TCR immunosequencing, statistical association of individual TCRs with disease status, and machine learning to predict cytomegalovirus infection status. In a later analysis, previously published TCR beta repertoires from several hundred donors were re-analyzed and high-resolution HLA genotyping was added so that TCR occurrence patterns could be studied. Rather than using new phenotypic data, the later analysis identified candidate immune exposures from TCR beta sequences and from how often those sequences occurred across donors. An earlier analysis of roughly 580 of the donors used high-throughput TCR beta sequencing to judge whether each TCR beta V gene segment behaved as functional or pseudogenic. Donor age, sex, ethnicity and CMV serostatus were compiled alongside the repertoire data. A later genetic analysis took genome-wide SNP genotypes for about 55% of the 666 donors and used that subset as a discovery cohort. All discovery cohort repertoires had been generated using a single sequencing platform. Class I and class II HLA loci were covered by the typing at four-digit resolution. Typing coverage varied by locus: roughly 620-640 donors for A, B, C, DRB1 and DQB1; around 560 for DQA1; approximately 610 for DPA1; around 490 for DPB1. Roughly 5 DR-DQ haplotypes were handled as single units for association and clustering, since linkage in the cohort was strong. On average, around 240,000 unique TCR beta nucleotide sequences were sequenced per donor among 398 genotyped donors of the cohort, with roughly 18% of those sequences being non-productive.

Points on this clone: The antigen it recognizes is unknown. Base-call qualities are not available, and no considerably larger clone is one nucleotide away.

Points the paper makes about the study in general: Presence/absence analyses assumed roughly uniform sequencing depth across donors, an assumption that may not hold. Because counts were too low, 15 or so rarely observed V segments, including chromosome 9 orphons, were excluded from the earlier analysis of around 590 of the donors. A later analysis associated 15,000 to 20,000 TCR beta sequences with specific HLA alleles at a false discovery rate of 0.05. According to a later analysis, parvovirus B19, influenza, CMV and Epstein-Barr virus appeared linked to several top co-occurrence clusters. A few of the identified cytomegalovirus-associated TCR beta chains were confirmed in vitro to be specific for cytomegalovirus antigens. A further reported finding was that TCR beta sequences accurately predicted the HLA-A and HLA-B alleles for most subjects in the first cohort. The authors suggested that the approach could potentially be generalized to other disease states and immunological phenotypes. The 87-base-pair reads could not distinguish some IMGT-functional V segments, including TRBV6-2 and TRBV6-3, so those segments were excluded. The classifier was reported to diagnose cytomegalovirus status with high specificity and sensitivity in both the original cohort and the validation cohort. Because some donors lacked HLA typing at each locus, the association tests relied only on the typed subset. While some public TCRs were present in many individuals, most TCR sequences turned up only very rarely across donors. V-gene and J-gene trimming of TCR beta chains was associated with a missense DCLRE1C variant in a later genetic analysis, and the association was replicated in an independent cohort. In an earlier analysis of approximately 590 of the donors, most TCR beta V segments appeared in productive rearrangements about 90% or about 30% of the time, broadly matching IMGT annotations. CMV serostatus was the only immune exposure information available for the cohort. A cluster of highly shared sequence variants was judged likely to represent a technical artifact of the sequencing pipeline. In a later analysis, the rate of TCR association differed among HLA loci, with DRB1 alleles having the most associated TCRs and HLA-C alleles having the fewest. In a later analysis, most CMV-associated TCR beta chains were found to appear HLA-restricted, with HLA associations seemingly driven largely by CMV exposure. This cohort had only TCR beta chains sequenced, and the lack of alpha or paired-chain data limited which features could be detected. When HLA alleles, especially DR and DQ, strongly co-occurred, attributing TCR associations to individual alleles was difficult. The study gave a list of about 170 TCR beta chains associated with cytomegalovirus. In a later genetic analysis, fewer N-insertions in productive TCRs were reported among donors in an Asian-associated ancestry cluster than the 666-donor mean. Correlated functional status among segregating V segments might be attributable to linkage disequilibrium, but an unknown experimental factor could not be ruled out. In a later analysis, HLA-associated TCR beta chains were found to be more clonally expanded and to have lower generation probabilities than equally common non-associated chains.

The CDR3 covers 15 residues, taking in both the cysteine and the phenylalanine. The read is trimmed to its CDR3 DNA, 45 bases read in frame from base 1. The germline V gene specifies SGHRS as CDR1 and YFSETQ as CDR2. V sheds 3 bases and J sheds 2 bases, leaving 14 bases between their ends. Receptor libraries were prepared by the immunoSEQ multiplex PCR assay. For the multiplex PCR, a mixture combining 60 forward primers for TCR Vbeta segments and 13 reverse primers for TCR Jbeta segments was used. Amplification of the CDR3 region of rearranged TCR beta genes was performed with a multiplex PCR assay on genomic DNA. The Illumina HiSeq System was used to sequence the amplified TCR beta libraries as 87-base-pair reads. Under the source paper's analysis protocol: Across the roughly 600 repertoires, a later analysis counted 78 million or so unique TCR beta chains, around 10 million of which were shared by at least two donors. Raw reads were error-corrected and collapsed into unique sequences by a nearest-neighbor algorithm in which closely related sequences were merged to remove PCR and sequencing errors. To assign V, D and J gene segments, CDR3 sequences were aligned to IMGT reference sequences. For a sequence to be retained, at least a six-nucleotide match to both a V gene segment and a J gene segment was required. A rearrangement was called productive if the CDR3 had no stop codons and remained in frame with V and J, and every other rearrangement was called non-productive. CDR3 was defined by IMGT convention, running from the second conserved V-encoded cysteine to the conserved J-encoded phenylalanine. Sequences without an unambiguous match to a single V gene segment were excluded from the earlier analysis of about 640 of the donors. An earlier analysis of just under 600 of the donors called V segments functional above 56.7% productive rearrangements and segregating when the between-donor standard deviation exceeded 5%. A statistical classification framework was built for diagnosing cytomegalovirus status from the catalog of TCR beta chain sequences. In a later analysis, TCR nucleotide sequences were compared against IMGT/GENE-DB human TR gene sequences so that V and J genes could be assigned. The TCRdist pipeline was used in a later analysis to assign CDR3 sequences and most-parsimonious VDJ recombination scenarios. In a later analysis, each TCR beta chain was defined by its CDR3 amino acid sequence together with its V-gene family, and reads without a unique V-gene family were excluded. To address suspected cross-contamination and a sequencing artifact, a later analysis removed approximately 600 highly shared, low-generation-probability nucleotide sequences. For each public chain, a later analysis derived a clonal expansion index from normalized ranks of inferred template counts within each repertoire. In a later analysis, generation probabilities were computed using a VDJ recombination model fitted to out-of-frame rearrangements, and the results were checked against IGoR. A later analysis scored TCR-TCR, TCR-HLA and TCR-CMV co-occurrence with hypergeometric tests, applying a repertoire-size bias correction to TCR pairs. In a later analysis, false discovery rates were estimated by permuting HLA or CMV assignments 20 times. In a later analysis, co-occurring TCRs were grouped using DBSCAN, with TCRdist sequence similarity added in when clustering inside HLA-allele-positive subsets. Repertoires with fewer than 30,000 or more than 120,000 public chains, plus five repertoires with anomalous nucleotide sharing, were excluded from co-occurrence clustering. The clones in this table, taken by TCRdb from immuneACCESS, are in-frame only. Not every clone is retained; where verified, under half of the shortfall comes from an unresolved V gene, and the cause of the rest is unknown. V, J and clone size were drawn from that table, and D and trimming were deduced from the DNA. This sample holds about 130,000 clones; 80% were observed only once. The ten largest make up over 2.5% of the sample.

The cohort consisted of hundreds of healthy bone marrow donors. Cohort members were all nominally healthy when sampled, although unrecorded immune exposures were likely present. The donor was CMV seronegative and was included in the group of under 450 seronegative cohort members. A peripheral blood sample was provided by each donor, and peripheral blood mononuclear cells were used for TCR beta sequencing. The Qiagen DNeasy Blood Extraction Kit was used to extract genomic DNA from the blood cell samples. The TCR originated in a male donor in good health and CMV-seronegative. The specimen was PBMCs. In this chain, TRBV5-1 is recombined with TRBJ1-1; matching of 6 bases hints at TRBD1 as the D gene. The CDR3 in this case is CASSYRDTANTEAFF. The nucleotide sequence reads TGCGCCAGCAGCTACCGGGACACTGCCAACACTGAAGCTTTCTTT.